The clone carrying this T cell receptor beta chain was detected only a few times. No antigen is known for it. TCRdb reprocessed the 5' RACE reads via MiXCR and lists one record per CDR3 protein. Here the sample spans 5,000 to 5,500 distinct CDR3 sequences, roughly 7.4% being singletons. The time point here: sample taken at primary tumor resection. Material for sequencing was whole RNA from tumor, nontumor lung or frozen PBMC, left unsorted. The CDR3 runs 18 residues. The V gene's germline CDR1 is LGHNA and CDR2 YNFKEQ. The V end was cut by 4 bases, the J end by 1 base, with 20 bases between. This sample stems from a study of spatial heterogeneity in lung cancer. Across the whole study: The study found that TCR transcript counts in tumor regions correlated strongly with a matched bulk RNA-seq T cell module score.

Overall study findings and caveats: Tracking of tumor mutation counts was seen in expanded intratumoral alpha and beta TCR counts.

This rearrangement joins TRBV4-2 to TRBJ2-1, with D possibly being TRBD1 or TRBD2 (5 bases each). This sequence was found in a male donor with early-stage non-small cell lung cancer. The material was lung tumor tissue, obtained at surgery. The DNA for the CDR3 is TGTGCCAGCAGCCGCGACGGGACGGATCAACTTTCCTACAATGAGCAGTTCTTC. Protein sequence: CASSRDGTDQLSYNEQFF.